Listed here is a single TCR beta chain. The source of the sample is a study of Ad26.COV2.S vaccination and SARS-CoV-2 variants. Treatment here: approximately 18 received Ad26.COV2.S at low or high dose, single or two shots; several received placebo; per-sample allocation not given. Sampling happened 63 days after the first vaccine or placebo injection. Profiling relied on immunoSEQ multiplex PCR, and the TCRdb table lists in-frame clones only, not all of them. The sample carries around 450,000 clones, 89% recorded once. The clonotype was recovered from a person between 18 and 65 years old who received the Ad26.COV2.S COVID-19 vaccine or a placebo. Source: peripheral blood, taken in a trial of Ad26.COV2.S vaccine versus placebo.

CDR3 nucleotide sequence: TGTGCCAGTAGTATAGATCATGGCGGGGGGGCCCACAATGAGCAGTTCTTC. The encoded protein is CASSIDHGGGAHNEQFF. V is TRBV19 and J is TRBJ2-1; 9 nucleotides align to TRBD2. The CDR3 sequence is 17 residues long. V trimming: 0 bases; J trimming: 5 bases; junction bases outside the gene matches: 8. Germline CDR1 and CDR2: LNHDA and SQIVND (reference sequence).